This is a list of T cell receptor beta chains from one sample in a study of OX40 agonist ivuxolimab in advanced cancers. Assay: immunoSEQ multiplex PCR; the TCRdb copy retains only in-frame clones and omits some. The sample holds about 77,000 clones, about nine tenths seen once. Sequencing used CD4+ or CD8+ T cells sorted from blood, obtained in a trial of the OX40 agonist ivuxolimab. The receptor set was obtained from an adult with an advanced solid tumor such as melanoma, head and neck, liver or kidney cancer. Both conserved end residues are part of each CDR3. D genes are given only for firm matches. Size is stated for part of the rows, as once, few or many counts, or as a class when the clone is expanded.

V	D	size	J	CDR3	DNA
TRBV30	.	.	TRBJ2-1	CAWSVLSYNEQFF	TGTGCCTGGAGTGTACTCTCTTACAATGAGCAGTTCTTC
TRBV7-9	.	.	TRBJ1-2	CASSSGQTVYGYTF	TGTGCCAGCAGCTCAGGACAGACAGTCTATGGCTACACCTTC
TRBV12-5	.	.	TRBJ1-6	CASGDSQSSYNSPLHF	TGTGCTAGTGGTGACAGCCAGAGCTCCTATAATTCACCCCTCCACTTT
TRBV7-8	.	.	TRBJ1-1	CASSLWGTEAFF	TGTGCCAGCAGCTTATGGGGCACTGAAGCTTTCTTT
TRBV5-1	TRBD1	.	TRBJ2-2	CASSSLQGDGELFF	TGCGCCAGCAGCTCACTACAGGGGGACGGGGAGCTGTTTTTT
TRBV15	.	.	TRBJ2-5	CATSRDRETQYF	TGTGCCACCAGCAGAGATCGAGAGACCCAGTACTTC
TRBV6-4	.	.	TRBJ1-5	CARSRQGSNQPQHF	TGTGCCAGGTCCCGGCAGGGCAGCAATCAGCCCCAGCATTTT
TRBV18	.	.	TRBJ1-2	CASSPTGFVGYTF	TGTGCCAGCTCACCAACGGGGTTTGTAGGCTACACCTTC
TRBV5-6	.	.	TRBJ1-4	CASSLYGPGANEKLFF	TGTGCCAGCAGCTTGTACGGCCCGGGGGCAAATGAAAAACTGTTTTTT
TRBV6-5	.	.	TRBJ2-2	CASGENTGELFF	TGTGCCAGCGGGGAGAACACCGGGGAGCTGTTTTTT
TRBV2	TRBD2	.	TRBJ2-3	CATSGGRAGVADTQYF	TGTGCCACCAGCGGGGGCAGGGCAGGTGTCGCAGATACGCAGTATTTT
TRBV6-1	TRBD2	.	TRBJ2-1	CASSEALGAGTYNEQFF	TGTGCCAGCAGTGAAGCGCTGGGAGCGGGGACTTACAATGAGCAGTTCTTC
TRBV13	.	.	TRBJ1-1	CASIPGARRSEAFF	TGTGCCAGCATCCCGGGGGCCCGGCGCTCTGAAGCTTTCTTT
TRBV5-4	.	.	TRBJ2-4	CASSSYSEIKNIQYF	TGTGCCAGCAGCTCTTACAGCGAGATCAAAAACATTCAGTACTTC
TRBV18	.	.	TRBJ1-3	CASSPPKGPSGLSSGNTIYF	TGTGCCAGCTCACCACCAAAGGGCCCCAGTGGACTTAGCTCTGGAAACACCATATATTTT
TRBV19	.	.	TRBJ1-5	CASSEQGYSNQPQHF	TGTGCCAGTAGTGAACAAGGGTATAGCAATCAGCCCCAGCATTTT
TRBV7-2	.	once	TRBJ1-3	CASSLVSTSGNTIYF	TGTGCCAGCAGCTTAGTTTCCACCTCTGGAAACACCATATATTTT
TRBV5-1	.	once	TRBJ2-7	CASSLREGGWSGYEQYF	TGCGCCAGCAGCTTGCGCGAAGGGGGGTGGTCCGGCTACGAGCAGTACTTC
TRBV5-1	.	.	TRBJ2-7	CASSPPGQFYEQYF	TGCGCCAGCAGCCCTCCAGGGCAGTTCTACGAGCAGTACTTC
TRBV7-9	.	once	TRBJ1-1	CASSLKDSAQAFF	TGTGCCAGCAGCTTAAAGGACAGTGCTCAAGCTTTCTTT
TRBV7-9	.	once	TRBJ1-2	CASSPPGLYVANYGYTF	TGTGCCAGCAGCCCTCCGGGGCTGTACGTGGCTAACTATGGCTACACCTTC
TRBV6-6	TRBD1	.	TRBJ2-7	CASRQTTGVYEQYF	TGTGCCAGCAGACAAACGACAGGGGTATACGAGCAGTACTTC
TRBV6-1	.	.	TRBJ1-6	CASSGGGSNSPLHF	TGTGCCAGCAGTGGGGGGGGCAGTAATTCACCCCTCCACTTT
TRBV19	.	.	TRBJ1-4	CASSPRQATNEKLFF	TGTGCCAGTAGCCCGAGACAGGCAACTAATGAAAAACTGTTTTTT
TRBV5-1	.	.	TRBJ2-1	CASSSQGNEQFF	TGCGCCAGCAGCTCCCAGGGCAATGAGCAGTTCTTC
TRBV5-4	TRBD1	.	TRBJ1-4	CASSLGQVKLFF	TGTGCCAGCAGCTTAGGACAGGTAAAACTGTTTTTT
TRBV4-2	.	.	TRBJ1-2	CASSQVPGSYGYTF	TGTGCCAGCAGCCAAGTTCCGGGCTCCTATGGCTACACCTTC
TRBV5-1	TRBD2	few	TRBJ2-7	CASSIPQGGRQNEQYF	TGCGCCAGCAGCATCCCCCAGGGAGGGAGACAGAACGAGCAGTACTTC
TRBV18	TRBD2	.	TRBJ2-3	CASSPLAGGGSGPDTQYF	TGTGCCAGCTCACCCCTAGCGGGGGGTGGTTCCGGTCCAGATACGCAGTATTTT
TRBV2	TRBD1	.	TRBJ1-4	CASSVRDRVREKLFF	TGTGCCAGCTCGGTGCGTGACAGGGTGAGGGAAAAACTGTTTTTT
TRBV4-1	.	.	TRBJ2-5	CASSQGPPRGGGETQYF	TGCGCCAGCAGCCAAGGACCCCCCCGCGGGGGCGGGGAGACCCAGTACTTC
TRBV19	.	.	TRBJ1-2	CASSMGRVGYGYTF	TGTGCCAGTAGTATGGGCAGGGTCGGATATGGCTACACCTTC
TRBV5-1	.	.	TRBJ2-7	CASSLSVLDYEQYF	TGCGCCAGCAGCTTGTCGGTGTTAGACTACGAGCAGTACTTC
TRBV5-1	.	.	TRBJ1-3	CASSLGDYSGNTIYF	TGCGCCAGCAGCTTAGGGGACTACTCTGGAAACACCATATATTTT
TRBV11-2	.	.	TRBJ2-5	CASSLLLRAGPDQETQYF	TGTGCCAGCAGCTTATTGTTAAGGGCTGGCCCCGACCAAGAGACCCAGTACTTC
TRBV28	TRBD1	.	TRBJ1-6	CALGGYGSPLHF	TGTGCCTTAGGGGGCTACGGATCACCCCTCCACTTT
TRBV30	TRBD1	.	TRBJ1-4	CAWSRGRGEKLFF	TGTGCCTGGAGCAGGGGGCGAGGTGAAAAACTGTTTTTT
TRBV20-1	.	.	TRBJ2-1	CSALGNEQFF	TGCAGTGCTCTTGGCAATGAGCAGTTCTTC
TRBV10-1	.	.	TRBJ2-5	CASSESGRAKETQYF	TGCGCCAGCAGTGAGTCGGGCAGGGCAAAAGAGACCCAGTACTTC
TRBV2	.	.	TRBJ1-1	CASSASLNTEAFF	TGTGCCAGCAGTGCGTCACTTAACACTGAAGCTTTCTTT
TRBV25-1	.	.	TRBJ2-7	CASSPERGPPNLEQYF	TGTGCCAGCAGTCCAGAGAGGGGACCCCCCAATTTGGAGCAGTACTTC
TRBV7-8	.	once	TRBJ2-7	CASSPLRAPPSEQYF	TGTGCCAGCAGCCCCCTAAGGGCGCCGCCCTCCGAGCAGTACTTC
TRBV19	.	.	TRBJ2-1	CASSARTADPLDYNEQFF	TGTGCCAGTAGTGCCAGGACCGCCGACCCCCTAGACTACAATGAGCAGTTCTTC
TRBV11-3	.	.	TRBJ2-1	CASSPDWDNEQFF	TGTGCCAGCAGCCCGGACTGGGACAATGAGCAGTTCTTC